The sequence of this TCR beta chain was determined in a study of vaccination and CD4 T cells after COVID-19. Looking at the study overall: Vaccinees got either two BNT162b2 doses or two mRNA-1273 doses.

On this clonotype itself: Its antigen remains unknown.

The study sequenced cultured CD4+ T cell DNA using the Oncomine TCR Beta short-read assay. A single record per CDR3 protein comes from TCRdb applying MiXCR to the PCR reads. This table holds about 25,000 distinct CDR3 sequences, over 45% found once. Treatment described: roughly nine-day PBMC culture with coronavirus spike peptide pools or control peptides (ViraFEST assay). A half-volume replacement of the medium with fresh IL-2 medium was performed on days 3 and 7. This TCR came from a human donor who had recovered from COVID-19. Sequencing was done on a sample of CD4+ T cells from blood, cultured in vitro.

The CDR3 coding sequence is TGTGCCAGCAGATGGGCTCTAGGGGGAGATACGCAGTATTTT. Translated, it gives CASRWALGGDTQYF. This chain joins TRBV2 and TRBJ2-3, with D possibly TRBD1 on 6 matching bases. The CDR3 has 14 residues. Between the trimmed V and J ends, which lost 6 bases and 5 bases, there was a span of 15 bases. The germline gives CDR1 SNHLY, CDR2 FYNNEI.